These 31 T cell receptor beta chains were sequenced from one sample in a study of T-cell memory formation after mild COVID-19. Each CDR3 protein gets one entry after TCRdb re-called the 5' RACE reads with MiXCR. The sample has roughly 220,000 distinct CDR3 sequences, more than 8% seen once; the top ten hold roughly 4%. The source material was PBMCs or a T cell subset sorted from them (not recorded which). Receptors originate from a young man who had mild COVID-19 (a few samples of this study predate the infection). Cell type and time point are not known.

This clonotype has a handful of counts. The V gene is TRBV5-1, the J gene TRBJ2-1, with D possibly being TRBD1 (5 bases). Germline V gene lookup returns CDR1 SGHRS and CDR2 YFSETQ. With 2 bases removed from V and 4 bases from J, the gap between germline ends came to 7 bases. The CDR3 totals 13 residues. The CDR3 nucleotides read TGCGCCAGCAGCTTACAGGTATACAATGAGCAGTTCTTC. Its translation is CASSLQVYNEQFF.

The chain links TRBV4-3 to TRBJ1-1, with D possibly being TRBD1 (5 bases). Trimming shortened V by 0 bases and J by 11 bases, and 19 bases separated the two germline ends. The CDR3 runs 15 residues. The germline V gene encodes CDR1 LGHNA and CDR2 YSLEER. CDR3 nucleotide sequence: TGCGCCAGCAGCCAAGAGAGTTGGGGGATGCTAAGGGCTTTCTTT. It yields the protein CASSQESWGMLRAFF.

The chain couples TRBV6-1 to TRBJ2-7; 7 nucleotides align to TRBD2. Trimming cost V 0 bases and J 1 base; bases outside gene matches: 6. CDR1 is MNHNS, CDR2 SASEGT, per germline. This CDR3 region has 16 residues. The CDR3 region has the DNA TGTGCCAGCAGTGAAGCGGCTATGCGGGGGTCCTACGAGCAGTACTTC. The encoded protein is CASSEAAMRGSYEQYF.

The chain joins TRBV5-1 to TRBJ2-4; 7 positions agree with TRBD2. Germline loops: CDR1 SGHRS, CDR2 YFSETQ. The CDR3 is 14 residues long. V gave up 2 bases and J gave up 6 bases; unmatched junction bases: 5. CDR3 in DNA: TGCGCCAGCAGCTTCGGGGGGTCAGGAAACATTCAGTACTTC. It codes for CASSFGGSGNIQYF.

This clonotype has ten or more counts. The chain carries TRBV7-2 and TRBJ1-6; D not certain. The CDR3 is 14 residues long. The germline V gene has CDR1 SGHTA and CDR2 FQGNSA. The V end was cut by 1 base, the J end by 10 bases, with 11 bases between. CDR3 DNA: TGTGCCAGCAGCTTAGACGGACCTCCATCACCCCTCCACTTT. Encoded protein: CASSLDGPPSPLHF.

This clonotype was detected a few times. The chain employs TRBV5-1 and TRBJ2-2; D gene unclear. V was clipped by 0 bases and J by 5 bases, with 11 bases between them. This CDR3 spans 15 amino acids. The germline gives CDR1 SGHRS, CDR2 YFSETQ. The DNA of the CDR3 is TGCGCCAGCAGCTTGGTGGCCCTGGGGACCGGGGAGCTGTTTTTT. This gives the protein CASSLVALGTGELFF. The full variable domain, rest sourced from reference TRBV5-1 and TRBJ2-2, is KAGVTQTPRYLIKTRGQQVTLSCSPISGHRSVSWYQQTPGQGLQFLFEYFSETQRNKGNFPGRFSGRQFSNSRSEMNVSTLELGDSALYLCASSLVALGTGELFFGEGSRLTVL.

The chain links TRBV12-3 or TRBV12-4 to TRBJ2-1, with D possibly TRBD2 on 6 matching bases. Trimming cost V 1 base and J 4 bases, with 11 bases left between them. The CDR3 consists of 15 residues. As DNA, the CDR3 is TGTGCCAGCAGTTTAGTACTAGCAGCTTACAATGAGCAGTTCTTC. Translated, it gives CASSLVLAAYNEQFF.

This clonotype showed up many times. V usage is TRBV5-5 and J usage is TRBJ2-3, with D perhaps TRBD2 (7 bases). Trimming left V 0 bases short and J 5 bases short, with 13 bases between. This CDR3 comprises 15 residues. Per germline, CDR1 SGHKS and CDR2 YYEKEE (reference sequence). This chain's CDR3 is CASSLVGGPRDTQYF. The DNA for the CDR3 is TGTGCCAGCAGCTTGGTGGGGGGGCCAAGAGATACGCAGTATTTT. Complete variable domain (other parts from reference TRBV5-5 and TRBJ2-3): DAGVTQSPTHLIKTRGQQVTLRCSPISGHKSVSWYQQVLGQGPQFIFQYYEKEERGRGNFPDRFSARQFPNYSSELNVNALLLGDSALYLCASSLVGGPRDTQYFGPGTRLTVL.

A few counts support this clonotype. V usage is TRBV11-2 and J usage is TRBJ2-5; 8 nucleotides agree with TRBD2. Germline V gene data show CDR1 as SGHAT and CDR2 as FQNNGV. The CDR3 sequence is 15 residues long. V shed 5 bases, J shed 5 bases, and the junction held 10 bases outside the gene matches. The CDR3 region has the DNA TGTGCCAGCAGCGTTGGGACGACGGGGGGGGAGACCCAGTACTTC. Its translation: CASSVGTTGGETQYF.

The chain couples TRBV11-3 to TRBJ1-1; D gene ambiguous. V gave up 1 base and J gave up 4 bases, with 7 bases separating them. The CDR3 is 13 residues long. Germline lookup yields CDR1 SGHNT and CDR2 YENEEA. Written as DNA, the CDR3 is TGTGCCAGCAGCTTAGTGGGATCCACTGAAGCTTTCTTT. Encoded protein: CASSLVGSTEAFF.

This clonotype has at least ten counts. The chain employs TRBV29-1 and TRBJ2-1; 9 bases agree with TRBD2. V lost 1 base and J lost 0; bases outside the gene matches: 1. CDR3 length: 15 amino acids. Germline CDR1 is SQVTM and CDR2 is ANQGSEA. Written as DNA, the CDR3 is TGCAGCGTTGAAGCAGCGGGGGGCTCCTACAATGAGCAGTTCTTC. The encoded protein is CSVEAAGGSYNEQFF.

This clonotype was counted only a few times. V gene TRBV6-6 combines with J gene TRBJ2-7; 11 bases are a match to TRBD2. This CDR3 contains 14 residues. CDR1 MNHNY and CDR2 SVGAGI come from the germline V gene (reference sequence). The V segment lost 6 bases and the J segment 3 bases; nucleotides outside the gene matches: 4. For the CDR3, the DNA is TGTGCCAGCAGAGGGACTAGCGGAGACTACGAGCAGTACTTC. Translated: CASRGTSGDYEQYF.

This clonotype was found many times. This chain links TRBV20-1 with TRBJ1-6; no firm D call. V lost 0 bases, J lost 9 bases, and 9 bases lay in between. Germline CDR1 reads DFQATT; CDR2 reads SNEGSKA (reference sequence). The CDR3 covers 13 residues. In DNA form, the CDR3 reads TGCAGTGCTAGAGAGGTGGCGGGTTCACCCCTCCACTTT. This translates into CSAREVAGSPLHF.

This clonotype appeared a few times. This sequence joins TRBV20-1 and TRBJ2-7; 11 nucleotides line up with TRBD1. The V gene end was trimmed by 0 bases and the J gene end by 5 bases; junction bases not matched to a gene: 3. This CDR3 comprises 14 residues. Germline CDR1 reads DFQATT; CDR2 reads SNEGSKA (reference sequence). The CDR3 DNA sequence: TGCAGTGCTAGAGAGGGACAGGGGGTTAACGAGCAGTACTTC. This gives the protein CSAREGQGVNEQYF.

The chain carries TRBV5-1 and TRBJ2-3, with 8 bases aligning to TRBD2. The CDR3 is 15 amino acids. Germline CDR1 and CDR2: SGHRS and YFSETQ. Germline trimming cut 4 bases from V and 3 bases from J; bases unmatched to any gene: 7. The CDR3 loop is CASSNSGIATDTQYF. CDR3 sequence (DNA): TGCGCCAGCAGCAATAGCGGGATCGCGACAGATACGCAGTATTTT.

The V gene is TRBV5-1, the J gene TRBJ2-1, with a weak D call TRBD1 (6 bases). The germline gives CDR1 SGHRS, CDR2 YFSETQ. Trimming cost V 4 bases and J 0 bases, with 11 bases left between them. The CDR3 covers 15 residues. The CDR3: CASSPNRASYNEQFF. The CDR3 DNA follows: TGCGCCAGCAGCCCTAACAGGGCCTCCTACAATGAGCAGTTCTTC.

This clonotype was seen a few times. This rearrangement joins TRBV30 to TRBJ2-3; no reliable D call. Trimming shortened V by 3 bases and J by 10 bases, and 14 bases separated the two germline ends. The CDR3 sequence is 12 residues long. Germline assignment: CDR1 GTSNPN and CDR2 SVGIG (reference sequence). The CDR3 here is CAWRATLGPQYF. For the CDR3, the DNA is TGTGCCTGGAGAGCCACCCTCGGACCGCAGTATTTT.

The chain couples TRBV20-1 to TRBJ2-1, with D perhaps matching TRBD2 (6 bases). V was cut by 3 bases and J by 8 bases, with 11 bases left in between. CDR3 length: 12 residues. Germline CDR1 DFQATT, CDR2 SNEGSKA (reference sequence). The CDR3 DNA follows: TGCAGTGCTAGGCGGGGTGGCGATGAGCAGTTCTTC. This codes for CSARRGGDEQFF.

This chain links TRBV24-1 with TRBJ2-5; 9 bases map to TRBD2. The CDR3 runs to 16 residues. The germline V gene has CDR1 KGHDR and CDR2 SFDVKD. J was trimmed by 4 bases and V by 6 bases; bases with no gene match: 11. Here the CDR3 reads CATSSLTSGGVETQYF. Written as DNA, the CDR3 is TGTGCCACCAGTTCCTTGACTAGCGGAGGGGTAGAGACCCAGTACTTC.

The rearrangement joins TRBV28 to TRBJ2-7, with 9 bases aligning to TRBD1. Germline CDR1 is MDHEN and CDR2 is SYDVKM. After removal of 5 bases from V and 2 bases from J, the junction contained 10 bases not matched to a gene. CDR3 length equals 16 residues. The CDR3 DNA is TGTGCCAGCAGTGCACCGGGACAGGGTACTCCCTACGAGCAGTACGTC. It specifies CASSAPGQGTPYEQYV.

The CDR3 region has the DNA TGTGCCAGCAGCTTAACCAAATCAGATACGCAGTATTTT. This translates into CASSLTKSDTQYF. The chain joins TRBV7-3 to TRBJ2-3; no definite D call. Germline V lookup: CDR1 SGHTA, CDR2 FQGTGA. The CDR3 extends over 13 amino acids. V lost 0 bases to trimming and J lost 4 bases, with 5 bases between them.

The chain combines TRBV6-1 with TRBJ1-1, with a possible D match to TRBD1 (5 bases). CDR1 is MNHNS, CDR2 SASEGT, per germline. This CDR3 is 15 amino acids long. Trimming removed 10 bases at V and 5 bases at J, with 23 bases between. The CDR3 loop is CATFPGADGATEAFF. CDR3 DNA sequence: TGTGCCACCTTCCCCGGGGCGGACGGCGCAACTGAAGCTTTCTTT.

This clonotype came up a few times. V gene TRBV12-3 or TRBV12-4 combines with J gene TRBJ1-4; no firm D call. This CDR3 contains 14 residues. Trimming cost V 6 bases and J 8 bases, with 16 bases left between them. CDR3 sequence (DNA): TGTGCCAGCAGGAGCCGAGACCTTGGAGAAAAACTGTTTTTT. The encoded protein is CASRSRDLGEKLFF.

CDR3 sequence (DNA): TGCAGCGTTGACTCCGGGAGCTCTGGAAACACCATATATTTT. Residues: CSVDSGSSGNTIYF. This chain connects TRBV29-1 to TRBJ1-3, with unresolved D. This CDR3 has 14 amino acids. V was pared by 3 bases and J by 0 bases, with 9 bases between. Germline V gene data show CDR1 as SQVTM and CDR2 as ANQGSEA. The whole variable domain, remainder taken from reference TRBV29-1 and TRBJ1-3, is SAVISQKPSRDICQRGTSLTIQCQVDSQVTMMFWYRQQPGQSLTLIATANQGSEATYESGFVIDKFPISRPNLTFSTLTVSNMSPEDSSIYLCSVDSGSSGNTIYFGEGSWLTVV.

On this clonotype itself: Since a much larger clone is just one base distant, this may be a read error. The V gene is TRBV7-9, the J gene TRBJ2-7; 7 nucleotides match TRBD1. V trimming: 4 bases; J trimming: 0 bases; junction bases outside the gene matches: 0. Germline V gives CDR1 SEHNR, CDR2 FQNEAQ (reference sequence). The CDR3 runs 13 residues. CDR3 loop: CASSWDSSYEQYF. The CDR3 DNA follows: TGTGCCAGCAGCTGGGACAGCTCCTACGAGCAGTACTTC.

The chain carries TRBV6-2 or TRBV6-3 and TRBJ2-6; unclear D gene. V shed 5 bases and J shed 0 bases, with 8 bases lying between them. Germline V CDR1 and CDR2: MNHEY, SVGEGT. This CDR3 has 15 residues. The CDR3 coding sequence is TGTGCCAGCAGTCCAGCCCGCTCTGGGGCCAACGTCCTGACTTTC. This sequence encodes CASSPARSGANVLTF.

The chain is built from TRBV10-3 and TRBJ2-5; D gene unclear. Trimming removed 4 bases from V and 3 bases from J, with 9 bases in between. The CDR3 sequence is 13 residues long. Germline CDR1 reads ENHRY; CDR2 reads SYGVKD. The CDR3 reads CAISGQVKETQYF. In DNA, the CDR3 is TGTGCCATCAGTGGGCAGGTCAAAGAGACCCAGTACTTC.

Written as DNA, the CDR3 is TGTGCCAGCAGTTGGTCGGTGGGACAGGGGCAAGAGACCCAGTACTTC. It codes for CASSWSVGQGQETQYF. The rearrangement uses TRBV5-4 and TRBJ2-5, with 10 bases fitting TRBD1. V shed 5 bases, J shed 2 bases, and the junction held 9 bases outside the gene matches. This CDR3 comprises 16 residues. Per the germline V gene, CDR1 is SGHNT and CDR2 is YYREEE (reference sequence).

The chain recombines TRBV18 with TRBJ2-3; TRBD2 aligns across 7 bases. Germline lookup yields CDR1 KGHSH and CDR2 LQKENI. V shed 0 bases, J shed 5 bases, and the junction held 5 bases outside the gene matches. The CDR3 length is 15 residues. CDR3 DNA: TGTGCCAGCTCACCACCGTCAGAGCGGGGAGATACGCAGTATTTT. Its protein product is CASSPPSERGDTQYF.

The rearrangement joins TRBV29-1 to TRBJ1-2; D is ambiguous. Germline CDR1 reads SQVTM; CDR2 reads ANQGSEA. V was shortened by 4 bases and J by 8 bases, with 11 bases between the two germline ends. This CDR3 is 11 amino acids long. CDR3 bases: TGCAGCGTTGGTGGGGTTTCGGGCTACACCTTC. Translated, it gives CSVGGVSGYTF.

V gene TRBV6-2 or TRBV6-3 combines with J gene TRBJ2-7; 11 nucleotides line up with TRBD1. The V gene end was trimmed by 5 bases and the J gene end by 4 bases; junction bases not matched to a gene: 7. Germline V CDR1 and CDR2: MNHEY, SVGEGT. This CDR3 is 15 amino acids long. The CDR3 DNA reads TGTGCCAGCAGTGACCCCGGGGACAGGGGGTACGAGCAGTACTTC. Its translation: CASSDPGDRGYEQYF.